This TCR beta chain was documented in a study of blood T cell repertoires in COVID-19. Clones were sequenced by immunoSEQ multiplex PCR, and TCRdb holds only the in-frame ones, with some missing. The sample contains around 96,000 clones, about 96% of which appear only once. There are 14 residues in the CDR3. Per germline, CDR1 MNHNY and CDR2 SVGAGI (reference sequence). V shed 6 bases, J shed 8 bases, and the junction held 9 bases outside the gene matches. The clonotype comes from a human donor with active COVID-19. The donor label of this sample is uncertain. This chain links TRBV6-6 with TRBJ1-4, with 7 nucleotides matching TRBD1. Sequencing input: peripheral blood. In DNA form, the CDR3 reads TGTGCCAGCAGAACAGGGGTTGGGGAAGAAAAACTGTTTTTT. Protein product: CASRTGVGEEKLFF.